This entry lists 2 T cell receptor beta chains sequenced from one sample in a study of CD8 T cells in ankylosing spondylitis. Findings and caveats of the study: Blood from ankylosing spondylitis patients appeared to carry a characteristic eight-variant TCR beta motif.

One entry per CDR3 protein results from TCRdb running MiXCR on the 5' RACE reads. The sample includes approximately 500,000 distinct CDR3 sequences, about 12% seen only once; the top ten take around 7%. No antigen has been identified for these receptors. Sequences were obtained from blood, either unsorted or a sorted T cell fraction (not recorded which). Source of these receptors: a male donor with ankylosing spondylitis.

V is TRBV5-5 and J is TRBJ2-5; D remains unclear. This CDR3 region has 14 residues. V lost 4 bases, J lost 1 base, and 11 bases lay in between. Germline V CDR1 and CDR2: SGHKS, YYEKEE (reference sequence). DNA of the CDR3: TGTGCCAGCAGCATTGGATGGGTCCAAGAGACCCAGTACTTC. Its translation is CASSIGWVQETQYF.

Only a few counts were recorded for this clonotype. The chain employs TRBV7-2 and TRBJ2-3; TRBD2 agrees at 11 bases. With 3 bases clipped from V and 5 bases from J, the junction kept 10 bases outside the gene matches. This CDR3 region has 17 residues. Per germline, CDR1 SGHTA and CDR2 FQGNSA. DNA for the CDR3: TGTGCCAGCAGCTTTATAGCGGGAGGGCCGGGGAGAGATACGCAGTATTTT. It yields the protein CASSFIAGGPGRDTQYF.